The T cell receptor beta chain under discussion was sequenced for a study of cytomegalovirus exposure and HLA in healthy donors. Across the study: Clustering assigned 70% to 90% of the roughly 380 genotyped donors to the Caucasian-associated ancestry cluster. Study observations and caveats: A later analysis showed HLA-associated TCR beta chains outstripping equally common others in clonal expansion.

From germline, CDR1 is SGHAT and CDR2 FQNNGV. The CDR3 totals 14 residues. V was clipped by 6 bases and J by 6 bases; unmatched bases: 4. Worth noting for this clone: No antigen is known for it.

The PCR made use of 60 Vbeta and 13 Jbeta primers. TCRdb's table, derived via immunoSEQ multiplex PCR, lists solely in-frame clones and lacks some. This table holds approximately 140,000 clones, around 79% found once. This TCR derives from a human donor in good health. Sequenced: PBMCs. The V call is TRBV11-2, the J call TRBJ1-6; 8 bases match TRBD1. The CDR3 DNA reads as TGTGCCAGCAGTTCAACAGGGGGTAATTCACCCCTCCACTTT. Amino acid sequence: CASSSTGGNSPLHF.